The 31 T cell receptor beta chains in this list originate from one sample, sequenced in a study of response to subunit inactivated influenza vaccine. TCRdb analysed the RT-PCR reads with MiXCR anew, one entry per CDR3 protein. This sample has a few hundred thousand distinct CDR3 sequences, with roughly 15% found just once. The sample was PBMCs from blood, taken 11 to 12 days after vaccination. The receptors originated from a man over 45 who received an inactivated influenza vaccine.

This clonotype showed up just a few times. This chain connects TRBV27 to TRBJ2-7; 9 positions agree with TRBD1. V shed 3 bases and J 6 bases; nucleotides not matched to a gene: 3. This CDR3 spans 13 amino acids. CDR1 is MNHEY, CDR2 SMNVEV, per germline (reference sequence). The CDR3 bases are TGTGCCAGCAGTTTCCGGACAGGGGTCGAGCAGTACTTC. Residues: CASSFRTGVEQYF.

This clonotype was counted between two and nine times. The V gene is TRBV18, the J gene TRBJ2-2; no clear D. CDR1 KGHSH and CDR2 LQKENI come from the germline V gene. The CDR3 spans 15 residues. The ends were cut back, 2 bases at V and 7 bases at J, with 14 bases in the middle. The CDR3 DNA reads as TGTGCCAGCTCACCATCCTCTCAAGGTGGCGGGGAGCTGTTTTTT. Encoded protein: CASSPSSQGGGELFF.

The rearrangement joins TRBV4-1 to TRBJ2-7; no reliable D call. This CDR3 region has 14 residues. The germline CDR1 and CDR2 sequences are MGHRA and YSYEKL. Trimming shortened V by 0 bases and J by 1 base, and 7 bases separated the two germline ends. CDR3 amino acids: CASSQDIRSYEQYF. For the CDR3, the DNA is TGCGCCAGCAGCCAAGATATAAGATCCTACGAGCAGTACTTC.

V usage is TRBV28 and J usage is TRBJ2-1; D unresolved. The CDR3 extends over 14 amino acids. V lost 1 base to trimming and J lost 8 bases, with 12 bases between them. The V gene's germline CDR1 is MDHEN and CDR2 SYDVKM. CDR3 in DNA: TGTGCCAGCAGTTTATTGGTGGGCGGTGATGAGCAGTTCTTC. It specifies CASSLLVGGDEQFF.

This clonotype appeared a few times. The chain employs TRBV5-6 and TRBJ2-1; 8 bases agree with TRBD2. Trimming removed 2 bases from V and 3 bases from J; junction bases left unmatched: 4. Germline CDR1 is SGHDT and CDR2 is YYEEEE. The CDR3 has 15 amino acids. As DNA, the CDR3 is TGTGCCAGCAGCTTCGGGACTAGAAGCTACAATGAGCAGTTCTTC. Encoded protein: CASSFGTRSYNEQFF.

The chain combines TRBV4-3 with TRBJ2-7; D gene ambiguous. This CDR3 contains 13 residues. Trimming removed 1 base from V and 4 bases from J, with 8 bases in between. Germline V gives CDR1 LGHNA, CDR2 YSLEER. CDR3 sequence reads: CASSQAREYEQYF. The CDR3 nucleotides read TGCGCCAGCAGCCAAGCCAGAGAATACGAGCAGTACTTC.

The CDR3 coding sequence is TGTGCCAGCAGCTACGGACAGTTCTACGAGCAGTACTTC. Protein sequence: CASSYGQFYEQYF. The chain carries TRBV7-9 and TRBJ2-7; D possibly corresponds to TRBD1 (6 bases). Germline V gives CDR1 SEHNR, CDR2 FQNEAQ (reference sequence). Trimming took off 4 bases at V and 3 bases at J, with 10 bases between the two ends. The CDR3 covers 13 residues.

V usage is TRBV7-2 and J usage is TRBJ2-1; TRBD1 aligns across 8 bases. V dropped 3 bases and J dropped 6; count of bases not matched to a gene: 10. Germline V lookup: CDR1 SGHTA, CDR2 FQGNSA. This CDR3 has 16 amino acids. CDR3 loop: CASSLTRTGYRNEQFF. CDR3 DNA: TGTGCCAGCAGCTTGACCCGGACAGGGTATCGCAATGAGCAGTTCTTC. The full variable domain, with the rest looked up from reference TRBV7-2 and TRBJ2-1, is GAGVSQSPSNKVTEKGKDVELRCDPISGHTALYWYRQSLGQGLEFLIYFQGNSAPDKSGLPSDRFSAERTGGSVSTLTIQRTQQEDSAVYLCASSLTRTGYRNEQFFGPGTRLTVL.

The rearrangement links TRBV5-4 to TRBJ2-3; tentatively, D is TRBD1 (5 bases). Germline V gene data show CDR1 as SGHNT and CDR2 as YYREEE (reference sequence). The CDR3 has 14 residues. V shed 4 bases and J shed 4 bases, with 13 bases lying between them. The DNA for the CDR3 is TGTGCCAGCAGCAACAGACAGCGTCCAGATACGCAGTATTTT. The encoded protein is CASSNRQRPDTQYF. The entire variable domain, with the rest obtained from reference TRBV5-4 and TRBJ2-3, is as follows: ETGVTQSPTHLIKTRGQQVTLRCSSQSGHNTVSWYQQALGQGPQFIFQYYREEENGRGNFPPRFSGLQFPNYSSELNVNALELDDSALYLCASSNRQRPDTQYFGPGTRLTVL.

This clonotype was recorded a few times. J is TRBJ2-1 and V is TRBV7-9, with 7 bases aligning to TRBD2. Germline V gene data show CDR1 as SEHNR and CDR2 as FQNEAQ (reference sequence). Trimming removed 5 bases from V and 8 bases from J; junction bases left unmatched: 3. This CDR3 has 12 amino acids. CDR3 in amino acids: CASSRLAYEQFF. CDR3 bases: TGTGCCAGCAGCAGACTAGCCTATGAGCAGTTCTTC.

This clonotype was seen only a few times. The rearrangement joins TRBV7-2 to TRBJ2-1; 8 bases are shared with TRBD2. The CDR3 length is 16 residues. Germline assignment: CDR1 SGHTA and CDR2 FQGNSA. The V gene end was trimmed by 5 bases and the J gene end by 2 bases; junction bases not matched to a gene: 8. CDR3 bases: TGTGCCAGCAGCGGTAGCGGGGCACAAGCCTACAATGAGCAGTTCTTC. It is translated as CASSGSGAQAYNEQFF.

J is TRBJ2-1 and V is TRBV7-6, with D unclear. V was cut by 5 bases and J by 10 bases, with 9 bases left in between. CDR3 length equals 11 residues. CDR1 is SGHVS and CDR2 is FNYEAQ in the germline V gene. For the CDR3, the DNA is TGTGCCAGCAGCGTAAGGACCGAGCAGTTCTTC. Protein: CASSVRTEQFF.

The genes are TRBV5-6 and TRBJ1-1; tentative D call: TRBD1 (5 bases). Deletions cut 4 bases from V and 7 bases from J, with 17 bases between. The CDR3 spans 14 residues. CDR1 is SGHDT, CDR2 YYEEEE, per germline. CDR3 coding DNA: TGTGCCAGCAGCCTAAGGGGTGGAACGGGTGAAGCTTTCTTT. Its translation: CASSLRGGTGEAFF.

The chain links TRBV7-8 to TRBJ1-5; D is unresolved. In germline, CDR1 is SGHVS, CDR2 FQNEAQ. V was clipped by 8 bases and J by 2 bases, with 10 bases between them. The CDR3 extends over 13 amino acids. CDR3 nucleotides: TGTGCCAGCGGCTCCAGTCGCAATCAGCCCCAGCATTTT. Translated, it gives CASGSSRNQPQHF.

This chain joins TRBV7-9 and TRBJ2-3; 9 nucleotides agree with TRBD2. V shed 5 bases, J shed 4 bases, and the junction held 10 bases outside the gene matches. CDR3 length: 16 amino acids. Germline-derived CDR1 and CDR2 are SEHNR and FQNEAQ (reference sequence). CDR3: CASSLLAGEGSDTQYF. The CDR3 DNA reads as TGTGCCAGCAGCCTATTAGCGGGAGAAGGCTCAGATACGCAGTATTTT. Complete variable domain (other parts from reference TRBV7-9 and TRBJ2-3): DTGVSQNPRHKITKRGQNVTFRCDPISEHNRLYWYRQTLGQGPEFLTYFQNEAQLEKSRLLSDRFSAERPKGSFSTLEIQRTEQGDSAMYLCASSLLAGEGSDTQYFGPGTRLTVL.

J is TRBJ1-5 and V is TRBV10-3, with no clear D. The germline gives CDR1 ENHRY, CDR2 SYGVKD. This CDR3 is 14 amino acids long. V lost 3 bases and J lost 2, with 8 bases in between. The CDR3 loop reads CAISDPEGNQPQHF. The CDR3 bases are TGTGCCATCAGTGACCCTGAGGGCAATCAGCCCCAGCATTTT.

This clonotype showed up many times. The genes are TRBV6-1 and TRBJ2-7, with TRBD2 identical over 11 bases. CDR1 is MNHNS and CDR2 is SASEGT in the germline V gene. The CDR3 contains 14 residues. The V gene end was trimmed by 5 bases and the J gene end by 2 bases; junction bases not matched to a gene: 2. CDR3 loop: CASSHSGGAYEQYF. The CDR3, as DNA: TGTGCCAGCAGTCATAGCGGGGGGGCCTACGAGCAGTACTTC.

This chain links TRBV7-9 with TRBJ2-1, with D possibly TRBD2 on 6 matching bases. The V gene's germline CDR1 is SEHNR and CDR2 FQNEAQ (reference sequence). The CDR3 has 13 amino acids. The V end was cut by 7 bases, the J end by 6 bases, with 13 bases between. The CDR3 bases are TGTGCCAGCATACCGGGACTCCGCAATGAGCAGTTCTTC. Its translation is CASIPGLRNEQFF.

This chain uses TRBV5-1 with TRBJ2-7, with 9 bases matching TRBD1. V lost 5 bases and J lost 4; bases outside the gene matches: 4. This CDR3 spans 13 amino acids. Germline CDR1 is SGHRS and CDR2 is YFSETQ. The CDR3 protein is CASSGTGRYEQYF. CDR3 bases: TGCGCCAGCAGTGGGACAGGGAGGTACGAGCAGTACTTC.

Only a few counts were recorded for this clonotype. The chain joins TRBV5-1 to TRBJ2-7, with 7 bases identical to TRBD1. The CDR3 extends over 15 amino acids. V was clipped by 4 bases and J by 1 base; unmatched bases: 8. Per the germline V gene, CDR1 is SGHRS and CDR2 is YFSETQ. CDR3 loop: CASSPAGGSSYEQYF. The CDR3 nucleotides read TGCGCCAGCAGCCCGGCAGGGGGTTCTTCCTACGAGCAGTACTTC.

This chain uses TRBV10-3 with TRBJ1-2, with 7 bases that match TRBD1. This CDR3 spans 16 amino acids. Germline-derived CDR1 and CDR2 are ENHRY and SYGVKD. V was clipped by 0 bases and J by 2 bases; unmatched bases: 6. DNA of the CDR3: TGTGCCATCAGTGAGTCACACCGGGACAGCAACTATGGCTACACCTTC. Protein: CAISESHRDSNYGYTF.

This chain links TRBV6-2 or TRBV6-3 with TRBJ2-2, with no clear D. The CDR3 has 15 residues. Trimming took 4 bases from V and 2 from J, leaving 11 bases between them. In germline, CDR1 is MNHEY, CDR2 SVGEGT. CDR3: CASSLSPINTGELFF. The CDR3, as DNA: TGTGCCAGCAGTTTATCACCTATTAACACCGGGGAGCTGTTTTTT.

This rearrangement joins TRBV12-5 to TRBJ2-1; 7 bases align to TRBD2. The V gene's germline CDR1 is LGHNT and CDR2 FRNRAP. CDR3 length equals 17 residues. The junction had 15 bases not matched to a gene; V was cut back by 3 bases and J by 7 bases. The CDR3 region has the DNA TGTGCTAGTGGTTTCAAAAATTGGGGCGGGAGTGGAAATGAGCAGTTCTTC. Translating gives CASGFKNWGGSGNEQFF.

This clonotype was counted a few times. The CDR3 DNA reads as TGCAGTGCTAGAGACTGGGAGGGTGTGAAGCCCCAGCATTTT. Amino acids: CSARDWEGVKPQHF. The chain links TRBV20-1 to TRBJ1-5; D is ambiguous. The CDR3 contains 14 residues. Germline V gene data show CDR1 as DFQATT and CDR2 as SNEGSKA (reference sequence). V was clipped by 0 bases and J by 8 bases, with 14 bases between them.

This chain connects TRBV15 to TRBJ2-3; 9 nucleotides align to TRBD2. V trimming: 2 bases; J trimming: 6 bases; junction bases outside the gene matches: 12. Germline V gene sequence: CDR1 LNHNV, CDR2 YYDKDF (reference sequence). The CDR3 covers 17 residues. CDR3 coding DNA: TGTGCCACCAGCAGACCCAGGGGCGGGAGGGCCTCGGATACGCAGTATTTT. Residues: CATSRPRGGRASDTQYF.

This clonotype was seen repeatedly, ten times or more. The chain links TRBV5-1 to TRBJ2-3; D perhaps matches TRBD2 (5 bases). The CDR3 totals 15 residues. The V gene lost 1 base and the J gene lost 2 bases, with 11 bases spanning the gap. Germline values: CDR1 SGHRS, CDR2 YFSETQ. CDR3 region: CASSLSAGSTDTQYF. CDR3 in DNA: TGCGCCAGCAGCTTGTCTGCGGGCTCCACAGATACGCAGTATTTT.

The CDR3 region is CASSTPLRTGEVTGELFF. CDR3 in DNA: TGTGCCAGCAGCACCCCCTTGAGGACAGGGGAGGTCACCGGGGAGCTGTTTTTT. The J gene is TRBJ2-2, the V gene TRBV11-1; 9 bases fit TRBD1. Germline values: CDR1 SGHAT, CDR2 FQDESV (reference sequence). The CDR3 has 18 amino acids. The V and J ends lost 5 bases and 4 bases, in that order; junction bases with no gene match: 14.

This clonotype showed up just a few times. The V gene is TRBV29-1, the J gene TRBJ2-1; D not certain. V lost 4 bases to trimming and J lost 9 bases, with 13 bases between them. The CDR3 runs 12 residues. Germline lookup yields CDR1 SQVTM and CDR2 ANQGSEA. CDR3 DNA: TGCAGCGTTGGGAAAGTTTTGGTTGAGCAGTTCTTC. Protein: CSVGKVLVEQFF.

This clonotype was detected many times. The chain carries TRBV5-1 and TRBJ2-7; perhaps D is TRBD1 or TRBD2 (5 bases each). CDR1 is SGHRS, CDR2 YFSETQ, per germline. V gave up 1 base and J gave up 3 bases, with 17 bases separating them. This CDR3 comprises 16 residues. In DNA, the CDR3 is TGCGCCAGCAGCTTGTTAATTGAGGGACCACACTACGAGCAGTACTTC. Its translation: CASSLLIEGPHYEQYF.

This clonotype was found a few times. The rearrangement links TRBV6-2 or TRBV6-3 to TRBJ2-6, with D unclear. The CDR3 spans 16 residues. From germline, CDR1 is MNHEY and CDR2 SVGEGT. Trimming stripped 2 bases from V and 0 bases from J, with 8 bases between. As DNA, the CDR3 is TGTGCCAGCAGTTACGAGTTATACTCTGGGGCCAACGTCCTGACTTTC. Translated, it gives CASSYELYSGANVLTF.

This clonotype turned up a few times. The chain uses TRBV6-6 and TRBJ2-7; 9 bases map to TRBD1. Germline-derived CDR1 and CDR2 are MNHNY and SVGAGI (reference sequence). V shed 7 bases, J shed 7 bases, and the junction held 8 bases outside the gene matches. The CDR3 extends over 13 amino acids. CDR3 sequence: CASNLQGAREQYF. CDR3 DNA: TGTGCCAGCAATTTACAGGGGGCGAGGGAGCAGTACTTC.